A selection of T cell receptor beta chains follows, all from one sample in a study of CD8 T cells in ankylosing spondylitis. TCRdb re-called the 5' RACE reads with MiXCR, one entry per CDR3 protein. Of under 200,000 distinct CDR3 sequences in the sample, around a tenth were seen once. The sample consisted of blood, either unsorted or a sorted T cell fraction (not recorded which). The receptors derive from a female donor with ankylosing spondylitis or in good health (not recorded which). Each CDR3 is given with its conserved first and last residue. D genes are given only for firm matches. Some rows have no size entry. The others give once, few or many, or a class for an expanded clone.

clone_size d_call j_call v_call cdr3_nt cdr3_aa
. TRBD2 TRBJ2-3 TRBV12-3/TRBV12-4 TGTGCCAGCAGTCGGGAGGGAGTGTTTCCAGATACGCAGTATTTT CASSREGVFPDTQYF
many TRBD1 TRBJ1-5 TRBV24-1 TGTGCCACCAGTGATAAAAACCCGGGACAGGACAATCAGCCCCAGCATTTT CATSDKNPGQDNQPQHF
few . TRBJ2-5 TRBV6-6 TGTGCCAGCAGTTATGGGGGGATCGAGACCCAGTACTTC CASSYGGIETQYF
. . TRBJ2-7 TRBV6-1 TGTGCCAGCAGCCAAGACAGGGACTTGCCTTACGAGCAGTACTTC CASSQDRDLPYEQYF
. . TRBJ1-5 TRBV4-2 TGTGCCAGCAGCCGGGACGGTTATCAGCCCCAGCATTTT CASSRDGYQPQHF
. TRBD1 TRBJ1-2 TRBV27 TGTGCCAGCAGTTTTTATGGGGACAGTCTTGGCTACACCTTC CASSFYGDSLGYTF
. TRBD1 TRBJ1-2 TRBV20-1 TGCAGTGTTCTCTTCAGGGCGGGCAGGGGGAAACGTGGCTACACCTTC CSVLFRAGRGKRGYTF
many . TRBJ1-1 TRBV4-3 TGCGCCAGCAGCCAAGGAAAGGGGGGGCGATATCCTTCGGTAGGCACTGAAGCTTTCTTT CASSQGKGGRYPSVGTEAFF
. . TRBJ1-1 TRBV3-1 TGTGCCAGCAGCAAAGGGAGAGGGATGAACACTGAAGCTTTCTTT CASSKGRGMNTEAFF
few TRBD1 TRBJ2-4 TRBV4-3 TGCGCCAGCAGCCAACTCTTAACGGGGACAGGGCGAGGAAGGAACATTCAGTACTTC CASSQLLTGTGRGRNIQYF